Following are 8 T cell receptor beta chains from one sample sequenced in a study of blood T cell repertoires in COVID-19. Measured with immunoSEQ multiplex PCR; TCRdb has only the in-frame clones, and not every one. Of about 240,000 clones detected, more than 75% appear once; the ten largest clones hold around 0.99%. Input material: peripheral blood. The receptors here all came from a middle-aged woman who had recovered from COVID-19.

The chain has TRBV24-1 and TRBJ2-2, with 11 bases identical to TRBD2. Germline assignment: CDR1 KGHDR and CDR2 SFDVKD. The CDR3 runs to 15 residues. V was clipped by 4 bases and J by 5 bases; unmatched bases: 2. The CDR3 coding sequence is TGTGCCACCAGTGAGTTAGCGGGAGGGACCGGGGAGCTGTTTTTT. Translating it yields CATSELAGGTGELFF.

In DNA form, the CDR3 reads TGTGCCAGCAGTACCCACCCGGGACTAGCGGGAGATATTCAGTACTTC. Translating it yields CASSTHPGLAGDIQYF. The rearrangement joins TRBV6-2 or TRBV6-3 to TRBJ2-4; 14 positions match TRBD2. The junction had 10 bases not matched to a gene; V was cut back by 5 bases and J by 10 bases. Germline V lookup: CDR1 MNHEY, CDR2 SVGEGT. The length of the CDR3 is 16 residues.

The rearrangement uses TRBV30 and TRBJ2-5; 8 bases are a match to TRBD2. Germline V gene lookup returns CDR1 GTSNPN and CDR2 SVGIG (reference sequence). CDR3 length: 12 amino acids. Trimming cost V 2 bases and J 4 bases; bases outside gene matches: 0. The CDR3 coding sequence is TGTGCCTGGAGTCTAGCGGGAGAGACCCAGTACTTC. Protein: CAWSLAGETQYF.

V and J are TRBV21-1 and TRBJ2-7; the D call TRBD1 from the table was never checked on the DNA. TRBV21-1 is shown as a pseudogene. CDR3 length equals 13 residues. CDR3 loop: CASRDRGLYEQYV. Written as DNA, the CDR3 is TGTGCCAGCAGAGACAGGGGGCTTTACGAGCAGTACGTC.

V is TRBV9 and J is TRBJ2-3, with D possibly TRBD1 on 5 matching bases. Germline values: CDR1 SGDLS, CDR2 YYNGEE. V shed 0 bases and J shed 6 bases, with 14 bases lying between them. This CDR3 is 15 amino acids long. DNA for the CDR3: TGTGCCAGCAGCGTAGACGGGCAGGGAAGGGATACGCAGTATTTT. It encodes CASSVDGQGRDTQYF.

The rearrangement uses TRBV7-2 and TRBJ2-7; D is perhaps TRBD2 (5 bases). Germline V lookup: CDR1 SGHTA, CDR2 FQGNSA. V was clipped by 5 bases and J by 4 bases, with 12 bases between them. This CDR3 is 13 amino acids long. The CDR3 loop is CASSQSGLYEQYF. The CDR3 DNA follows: TGTGCCAGCAGCCAAAGCGGACTTTACGAGCAGTACTTC.

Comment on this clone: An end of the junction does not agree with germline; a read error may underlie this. CDR3 DNA sequence: TGTGCTAGCAGCCCGACAGGGGTAGGCACCGGGGAGCTGTTTTTT. Amino acid sequence: CASSPTGVGTGELFF. The chain carries TRBV7-7 and TRBJ2-2; TRBD1 matches 8 bases. CDR1 is SSHAT, CDR2 FNYEAQ, per germline (reference sequence). The length of the CDR3 is 15 residues.

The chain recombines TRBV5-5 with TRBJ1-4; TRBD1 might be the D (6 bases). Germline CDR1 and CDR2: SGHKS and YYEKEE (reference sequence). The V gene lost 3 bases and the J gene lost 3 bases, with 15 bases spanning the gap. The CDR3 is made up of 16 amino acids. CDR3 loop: CASSSRGLIPNEKLFF. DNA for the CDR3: TGTGCCAGCAGCTCCAGGGGCCTAATCCCTAATGAAAAACTGTTTTTT.